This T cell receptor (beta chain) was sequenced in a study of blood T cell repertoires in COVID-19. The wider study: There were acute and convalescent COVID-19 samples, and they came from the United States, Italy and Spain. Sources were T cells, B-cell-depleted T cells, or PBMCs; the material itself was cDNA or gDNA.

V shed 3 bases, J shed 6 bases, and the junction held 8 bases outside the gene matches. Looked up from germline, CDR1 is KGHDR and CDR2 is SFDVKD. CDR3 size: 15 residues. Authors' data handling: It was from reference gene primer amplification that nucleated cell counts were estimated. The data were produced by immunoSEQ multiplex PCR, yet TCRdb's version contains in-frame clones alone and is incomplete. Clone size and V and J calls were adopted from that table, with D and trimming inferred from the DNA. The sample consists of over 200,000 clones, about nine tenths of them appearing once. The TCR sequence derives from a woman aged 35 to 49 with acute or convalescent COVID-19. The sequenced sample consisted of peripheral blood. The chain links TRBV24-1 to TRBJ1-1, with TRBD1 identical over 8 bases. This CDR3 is CATSDTGGSDAEAFF. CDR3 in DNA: TGTGCCACCAGTGATACAGGGGGGTCGGACGCTGAAGCTTTCTTT.